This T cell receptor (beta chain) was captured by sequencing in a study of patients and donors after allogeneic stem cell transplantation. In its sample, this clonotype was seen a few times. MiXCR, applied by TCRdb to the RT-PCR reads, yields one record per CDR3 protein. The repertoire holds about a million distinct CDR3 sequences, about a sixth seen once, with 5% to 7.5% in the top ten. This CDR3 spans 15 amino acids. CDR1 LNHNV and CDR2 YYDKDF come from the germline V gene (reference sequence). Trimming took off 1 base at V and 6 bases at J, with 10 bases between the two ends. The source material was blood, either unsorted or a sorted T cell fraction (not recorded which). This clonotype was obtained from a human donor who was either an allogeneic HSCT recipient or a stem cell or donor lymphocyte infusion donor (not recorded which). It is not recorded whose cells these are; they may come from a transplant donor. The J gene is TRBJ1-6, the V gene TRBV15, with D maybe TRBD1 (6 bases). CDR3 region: CATSRGTGINSPLHF. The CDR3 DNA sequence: TGTGCCACCAGCAGAGGAACAGGGATTAATTCACCCCTCCACTTT.